One TCR beta chain is described in this entry. Its antigen remains unidentified. CDR1 and CDR2 (germline): MGHRA, YSYEKL. V lost 5 bases to trimming and J lost 5 bases; unmatched junction nucleotides: 3. The CDR3 is 12 amino acids. This entry is derived from a study of cytomegalovirus exposure and HLA in healthy donors. Broader study findings: About 87% or about 30% of the time was how often most TCR beta V segments were productive, according to an earlier analysis. TCR beta chain V- and J-gene trimming was linked, in a later analysis, to a missense variant in DCLRE1C. Reportedly, fewer N-insertions than the roughly 700-donor mean appeared in an Asian-associated ancestry cluster in a later analysis.

Primers for the PCR totalled 60 Vbeta and 13 Jbeta. TCRdb keeps only in-frame clones here, not all; method: immunoSEQ multiplex PCR. Found here are about 140,000 clones, 80% of them singletons; the top ten hold 4.5% to 6.5%. The sequence was obtained from a male donor in good health and CMV-seronegative. Sequences were obtained from PBMCs. V is TRBV4-1 and J is TRBJ2-7; 7 bases are shared with TRBD1. For the CDR3, the DNA is TGCGCCAGCAGCGGACAGGCTGACGAGCAGTACTTC. Its translation: CASSGQADEQYF.